This T cell receptor (beta chain) was captured by sequencing in a study of cytomegalovirus exposure and HLA in healthy donors. General study results and limits: In a later analysis, V- and J-gene trimming of beta chains associated with a DCLRE1C missense variant, replicated independently. Productive status was seen about 87% or about 30% of the time for most TCR beta V segments in an earlier analysis. A later examination showed that TCR association rates differed by HLA locus, with DRB1 most and HLA-C fewest. The availability of immune exposure information extended only to CMV serostatus.

The V gene's germline CDR1 is SGHAT and CDR2 FQNNGV. Trimming removed 2 bases from V and 7 bases from J, with 11 bases in between. This CDR3 is 13 amino acids long. The primer mix had 60 Vbeta and 13 Jbeta primers. Clones were sequenced by immunoSEQ multiplex PCR, and TCRdb holds only the in-frame ones, with some missing. The table has 210,000 or so clones, around 80% seen once. As for this clone: Its target is not known.

Sequences were obtained from PBMCs. The sequence was collected from a girl between 2 and 10 years old in good health and CMV-seronegative. The chain links TRBV11-2 to TRBJ1-2; no reliable D call. The CDR3 spells CASSLKTVSGYTF. Here the CDR3 DNA reads TGTGCCAGCAGCTTAAAGACTGTCTCTGGCTACACCTTC.